This T cell receptor beta chain was identified in a study of early T cells in non-severe SARS-CoV-2 infection. From the 5' RACE reads, TCRdb called clonotypes with MiXCR, one entry per CDR3 protein. The sample records tens of thousands of distinct CDR3 sequences, roughly 4.5% being singletons. This CDR3 region has 16 residues. V lost 0 bases to trimming and J lost 2 bases; unmatched junction nucleotides: 5. Germline V gives CDR1 SGDLS, CDR2 YYNGEE. Study-wide findings and caveats: Clonotype matching in VDJdb favored anti-spike CD8 responses and did not capture private and CD4 specificities.

This clonotype was detected ten times or more. Its target is not known. This sequence was found in an adult who was a healthcare worker with PCR-confirmed SARS-CoV-2 infection or an uninfected control (not recorded which). Sequencing was carried out using whole blood. This rearrangement joins TRBV9 to TRBJ2-3; 8 positions agree with TRBD2. DNA of the CDR3: TGTGCCAGCAGCGTAGGGGGACTAGGTTTCACAGATACGCAGTATTTT. Translation: CASSVGGLGFTDTQYF. Based on the CDR3 plus reference TRBV9 and TRBJ2-3, the full variable domain is DSGVTQTPKHLITATGQRVTLRCSPRSGDLSVYWYQQSLDQGLQFLIQYYNGEERAKGNILERFSAQQFPDLHSELNLSSLELGDSALYFCASSVGGLGFTDTQYFGPGTRLTVL.